The 2 T cell receptor beta chains presented below share a single source sample, sequenced in a study of cytomegalovirus exposure and HLA in healthy donors. Some clones are missing from TCRdb's copy, which holds only in-frame ones; the method was immunoSEQ multiplex PCR. The table includes fewer than 120,000 clones, roughly 89% detected once. The sequencing sample was made of PBMCs. Receptor source: a woman aged 18-35 years in good health and CMV-seronegative.

This clone was seen more than once but under ten times. The rearrangement uses TRBV11-2 and TRBJ1-3, with D perhaps matching TRBD1 (6 bases). The CDR3 totals 15 residues. Germline CDR1 SGHAT, CDR2 FQNNGV. V lost 3 bases and J 5 bases, leaving 14 bases between the germline ends. The CDR3 DNA follows: TGTGCCAGCAGCTTTACAGGGAACCACCGAAACACCATATATTTT. It translates to CASSFTGNHRNTIYF.

V is TRBV9 and J is TRBJ2-7; maybe TRBD1 (6 bases). The CDR3 is 14 residues long. Trimming cost V 0 bases and J 3 bases, with 10 bases left between them. Per the germline V gene, CDR1 is SGDLS and CDR2 is YYNGEE. CDR3 nucleotide sequence: TGTGCCAGCAGCGTAGAACAGGGATTCTACGAGCAGTACTTC. Its protein is CASSVEQGFYEQYF.